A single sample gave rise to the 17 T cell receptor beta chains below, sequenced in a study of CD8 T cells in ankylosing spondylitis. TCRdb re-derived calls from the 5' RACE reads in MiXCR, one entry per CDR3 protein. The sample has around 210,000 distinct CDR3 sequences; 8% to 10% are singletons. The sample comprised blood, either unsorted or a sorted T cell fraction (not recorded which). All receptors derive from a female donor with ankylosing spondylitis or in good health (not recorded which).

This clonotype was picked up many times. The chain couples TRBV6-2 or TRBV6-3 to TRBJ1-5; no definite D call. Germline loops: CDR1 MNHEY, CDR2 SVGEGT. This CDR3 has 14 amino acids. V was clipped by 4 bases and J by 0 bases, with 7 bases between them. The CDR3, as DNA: TGTGCCAGCAGTTTACGGAATAGCAATCAGCCCCAGCATTTT. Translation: CASSLRNSNQPQHF.

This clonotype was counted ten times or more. The chain's CDR3 is CASSSSGRNTEAFF. The CDR3 DNA follows: TGCGCCAGCAGTAGTTCGGGCAGGAACACTGAAGCTTTCTTT. The V gene is TRBV10-2, the J gene TRBJ1-1; D is ambiguous. Trimming left V 5 bases short and J 1 base short, with 11 bases between. CDR1 is WSHSY, CDR2 SAAADI, per germline. The CDR3 consists of 14 residues.

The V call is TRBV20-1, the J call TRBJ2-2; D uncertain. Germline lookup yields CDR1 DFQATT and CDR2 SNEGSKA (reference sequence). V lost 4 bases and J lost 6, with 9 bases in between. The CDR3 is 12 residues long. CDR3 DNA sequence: TGCAGTGCTAATCTGATTCCCGGGGAGCTGTTTTTT. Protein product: CSANLIPGELFF.

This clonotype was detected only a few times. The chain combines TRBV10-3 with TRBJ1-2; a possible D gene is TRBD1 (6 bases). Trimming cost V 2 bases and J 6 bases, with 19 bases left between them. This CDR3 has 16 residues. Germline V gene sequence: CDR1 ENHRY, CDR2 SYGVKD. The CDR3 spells CAISEGFDRTIHGYTF. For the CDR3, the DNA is TGTGCCATCAGTGAGGGGTTTGACAGGACAATCCATGGCTACACCTTC.

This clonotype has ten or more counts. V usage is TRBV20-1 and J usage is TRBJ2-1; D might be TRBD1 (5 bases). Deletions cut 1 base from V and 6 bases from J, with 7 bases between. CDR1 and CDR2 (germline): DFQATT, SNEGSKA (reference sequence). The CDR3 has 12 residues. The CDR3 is CSARVGRNEQFF. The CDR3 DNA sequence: TGCAGTGCTAGAGTGGGGCGCAATGAGCAGTTCTTC.

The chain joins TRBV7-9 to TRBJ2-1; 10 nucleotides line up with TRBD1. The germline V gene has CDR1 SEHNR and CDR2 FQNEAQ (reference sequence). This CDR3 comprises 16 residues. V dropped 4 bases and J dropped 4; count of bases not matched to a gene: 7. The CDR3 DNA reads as TGTGCCAGCAGCTATCGACAGGGGGCGAGGTACAATGAGCAGTTCTTC. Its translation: CASSYRQGARYNEQFF.

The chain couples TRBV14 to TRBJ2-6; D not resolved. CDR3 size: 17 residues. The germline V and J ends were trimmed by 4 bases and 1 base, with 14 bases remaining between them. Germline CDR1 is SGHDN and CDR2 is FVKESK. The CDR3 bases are TGTGCCAGCAGCCCCTACCTGGGGTTTTCTGGGGCCAACGTCCTGACTTTC. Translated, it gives CASSPYLGFSGANVLTF.

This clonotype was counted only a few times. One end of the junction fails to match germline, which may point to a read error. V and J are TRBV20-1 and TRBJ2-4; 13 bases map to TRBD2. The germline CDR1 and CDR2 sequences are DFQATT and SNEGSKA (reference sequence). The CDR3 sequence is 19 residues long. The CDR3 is CCARDRVPGTSGMNDIQYF. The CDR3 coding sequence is TGCTGTGCTAGAGATCGGGTCCCCGGGACTAGCGGGATGAATGACATTCAGTACTTC.

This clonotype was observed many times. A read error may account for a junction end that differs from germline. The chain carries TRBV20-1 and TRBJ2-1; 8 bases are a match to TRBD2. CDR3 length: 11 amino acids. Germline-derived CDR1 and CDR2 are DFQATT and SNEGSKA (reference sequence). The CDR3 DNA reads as TGCAGTGCCAGGGGCGGGGGGCTAAGTAGCTTC. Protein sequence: CSARGGGLSSF.

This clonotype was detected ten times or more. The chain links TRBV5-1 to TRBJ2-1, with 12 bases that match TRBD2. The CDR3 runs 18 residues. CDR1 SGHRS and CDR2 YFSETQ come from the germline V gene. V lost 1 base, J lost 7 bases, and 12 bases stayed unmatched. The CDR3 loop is CASSLSPSGRARGNEQFF. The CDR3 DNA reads TGCGCCAGCAGCTTGAGCCCTAGCGGGAGGGCAAGGGGGAATGAGCAGTTCTTC.

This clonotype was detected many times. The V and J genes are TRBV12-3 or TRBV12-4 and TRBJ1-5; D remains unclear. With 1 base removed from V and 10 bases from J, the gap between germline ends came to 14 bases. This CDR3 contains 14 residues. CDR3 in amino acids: CASSLVEGTGPQHF. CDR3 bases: TGTGCCAGCAGTTTAGTAGAGGGAACGGGACCCCAGCATTTT.

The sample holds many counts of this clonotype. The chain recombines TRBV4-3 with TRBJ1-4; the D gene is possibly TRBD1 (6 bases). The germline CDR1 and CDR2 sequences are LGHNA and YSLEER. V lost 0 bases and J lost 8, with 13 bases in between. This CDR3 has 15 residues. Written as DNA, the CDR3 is TGCGCCAGCAGCCAAGACAGGGGATGGGAAGAAAAACTGTTTTTT. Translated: CASSQDRGWEEKLFF.

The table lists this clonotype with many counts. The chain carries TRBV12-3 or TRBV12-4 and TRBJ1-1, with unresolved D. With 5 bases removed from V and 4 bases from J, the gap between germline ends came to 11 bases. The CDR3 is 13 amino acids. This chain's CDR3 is CASSTGPITEAFF. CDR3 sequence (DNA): TGTGCCAGCAGTACCGGGCCTATCACTGAAGCTTTCTTT.

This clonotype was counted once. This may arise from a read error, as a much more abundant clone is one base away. Here the CDR3 DNA reads TGCACTGCTAGACTCTTATCCGGGACATACTACGAGCAGTACTTC. It is translated as CTARLLSGTYYEQYF. V usage is TRBV20-1 and J usage is TRBJ2-7; TRBD1 might be the D (6 bases). Germline V gene lookup returns CDR1 DFQATT and CDR2 SNEGSKA (reference sequence). The CDR3 loop spans 15 amino acids.

This CDR3 is CASSPVAGAGGGDTQYF. In DNA, the CDR3 is TGTGCCAGCAGCCCAGTAGCGGGAGCGGGGGGCGGAGATACGCAGTATTTT. V is TRBV7-8 and J is TRBJ2-3, with TRBD2 matching 9 bases. The CDR3 sequence is 17 residues long. Germline values: CDR1 SGHVS, CDR2 FQNEAQ. V lost 5 bases, J lost 5 bases, and 14 bases stayed unmatched.

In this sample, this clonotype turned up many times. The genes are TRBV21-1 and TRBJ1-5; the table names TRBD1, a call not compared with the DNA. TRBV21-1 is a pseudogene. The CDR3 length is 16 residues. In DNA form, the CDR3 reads TGTGCCAGCAGCAATTACTTGGACAGGGACCTTCAGCCCCAGCATTTT. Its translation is CASSNYLDRDLQPQHF.

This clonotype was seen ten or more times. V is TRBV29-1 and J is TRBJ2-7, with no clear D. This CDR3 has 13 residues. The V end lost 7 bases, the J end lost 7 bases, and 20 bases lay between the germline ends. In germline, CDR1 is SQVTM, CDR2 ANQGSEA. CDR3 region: CSAAPARGGEQYF. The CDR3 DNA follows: TGCAGCGCCGCACCGGCCCGCGGTGGGGAGCAGTACTTC.